This TCR beta chain was profiled in a study of cytomegalovirus exposure and HLA in healthy donors. Broader study findings: Whilst most TCR sequences proved rare, a subset of public TCRs occurred across many donors. Published work reported that the classifier diagnosed cytomegalovirus status with high specificity and sensitivity.

Sequencing used immunoSEQ multiplex PCR; TCRdb keeps in-frame clones, though not all of them. The sample lists approximately 150,000 clones, around nine tenths occurring once. With regard to this clone: The target antigen is unknown.

This CDR3 has 17 amino acids. CDR1 and CDR2 from the germline V gene are SGHRS and YFSETQ. V lost 5 bases to trimming and J lost 4 bases; unmatched junction nucleotides: 11. The source of this sequence is a woman between 18 and 30 years old in good health and CMV-seropositive. V gene TRBV5-1 combines with J gene TRBJ2-2; 10 bases line up with TRBD2. The sample consisted of PBMCs. The CDR3 DNA reads TGCGCCAGCAGGAGTCTAGCGGGAGCGGGGGGCACCGGGGAGCTGTTTTTT. Its protein is CASRSLAGAGGTGELFF. Full variable domain (outside the CDR3, taken from reference TRBV5-1 and TRBJ2-2): KAGVTQTPRYLIKTRGQQVTLSCSPISGHRSVSWYQQTPGQGLQFLFEYFSETQRNKGNFPGRFSGRQFSNSRSEMNVSTLELGDSALYLCASRSLAGAGGTGELFFGEGSRLTVL.